This TCR beta chain was observed in a study of T cell responses to AZD1222 COVID-19 vaccine. The study, taken as a whole, reports: Only after the peak T cell response were repertoires sampled. Variant regions that are unmutated are reportedly the target of nearly half of spike-specific TCRs.

Measured with immunoSEQ multiplex PCR; TCRdb has only the in-frame clones, and not every one. The table includes approximately 80,000 clones, less than 95% detected once. In regard to this clone: Antigen specificity is unknown.

This CDR3 has 11 amino acids. Germline V gene sequence: CDR1 SQVTM, CDR2 ANQGSEA. The sample in question was peripheral blood, obtained 28 days after the second AZD1222 dose. This receptor was identified in an adult who received the AZD1222 COVID-19 vaccine. V usage is TRBV29-1 and J usage is TRBJ2-7; 7 nucleotides match TRBD2. CDR3 residues: CTGGTSGEQYF. CDR3 in DNA: TGCACGGGGGGTACATCCGGCGAGCAGTACTTC.